These 19 T cell receptor beta chains were all obtained from the same sample, sequenced in a study of blood T cell repertoires in COVID-19 (dated by TCRdb to the early 2020s). Receptor amplification or capture employed the immunoSEQ multiplex PCR assay. Drawn from immuneACCESS, this table holds only the in-frame rearrangements with V and J called that TCRdb kept. Clones are partly lost; checked studies trace under half to an unresolved V gene and leave the rest unexplained. For this sample there are some 300,000 clones; around nine tenths appear just once. The ten largest clones capture 1% to 1.5% of the sample. The specimen was peripheral blood. Receptor source: a man between 65 and 85 years old with acute or convalescent COVID-19.

The chain is built from TRBV7-2 and TRBJ2-7; D is perhaps TRBD1 (5 bases). The germline V gene encodes CDR1 SGHTA and CDR2 FQGNSA. The CDR3 has 14 residues. With 3 bases removed from V and 5 bases from J, the gap between germline ends came to 14 bases. In DNA, the CDR3 is TGTGCCAGCAGCTTCACTCAGGGTTTGCACGAGCAGTACTTC. Protein sequence: CASSFTQGLHEQYF.

The V and J genes are TRBV24-1 and TRBJ1-2; D remains unclear. CDR1 is KGHDR and CDR2 is SFDVKD in the germline V gene. The CDR3 consists of 14 residues. The V and J ends lost 2 bases and 4 bases respectively, with 10 bases between them. CDR3 sequence (DNA): TGTGCCACCAGTGATTCCCGGGGAGGCTATGGCTACACCTTC. It specifies CATSDSRGGYGYTF.

This chain uses TRBV10-3 with TRBJ2-3; 8 positions agree with TRBD2. CDR3 length equals 16 residues. Germline CDR1 ENHRY, CDR2 SYGVKD. V was pared by 0 bases and J by 4 bases, with 6 bases of the junction left unmatched. CDR3 region: CAISESRGGSPDTQYF. CDR3 coding DNA: TGTGCCATCAGTGAGTCTCGCGGGGGGTCTCCAGATACGCAGTATTTT.

The V and J genes are TRBV18 and TRBJ2-3; the D gene is possibly TRBD1 (6 bases). The CDR3 is 12 amino acids. Trimming pared 5 bases from V and 6 bases from J, leaving 9 bases between. Germline CDR1 is KGHSH and CDR2 is LQKENI. The CDR3 region has the DNA TGTGCCAGCTCATCCCAGGGGGATACGCAGTATTTT. Its protein is CASSSQGDTQYF.

This clone occurred once. This rearrangement joins TRBV7-9 to TRBJ1-6; 9 bases match TRBD1. The CDR3 contains 15 residues. The germline CDR1 and CDR2 sequences are SEHNR and FQNEAQ (reference sequence). Trimming removed 5 bases from V and 9 bases from J; junction bases left unmatched: 8. The DNA for the CDR3 is TGTGCCAGCAGCCTCGAGACAGGGGGGGTTTCACCCCTCCACTTT. It yields the protein CASSLETGGVSPLHF.

The chain employs TRBV28 and TRBJ2-1; 9 bases fit TRBD2. Germline lookup yields CDR1 MDHEN and CDR2 SYDVKM. The CDR3 is 17 residues long. V lost 2 bases to trimming and J lost 4 bases; unmatched junction nucleotides: 9. CDR3 sequence reads: CASSLPPAGGYYNEQFF. DNA of the CDR3: TGTGCCAGCAGTTTACCCCCAGCGGGGGGTTATTACAATGAGCAGTTCTTC.

The gene calls are TRBV5-4 and TRBJ1-1; 7 nucleotides match TRBD1. The CDR3 is made up of 17 amino acids. With V trimmed by 3 bases and J by 1 base, 12 bases remained unmatched. Germline lookup yields CDR1 SGHNT and CDR2 YYREEE (reference sequence). The DNA for the CDR3 is TGTGCCAGCAGCTCAGACAGGGCTCGTATCGGGAACACTGAAGCTTTCTTT. It specifies CASSSDRARIGNTEAFF.

V usage is TRBV10-3 and J usage is TRBJ2-3, with TRBD1 identical over 8 bases. J was trimmed by 5 bases and V by 5 bases; bases with no gene match: 9. CDR1 is ENHRY and CDR2 is SYGVKD in the germline V gene. The CDR3 length is 15 residues. DNA for the CDR3: TGTGCCATCAGTTCCGGACAGGGCTGGGAAGATACGCAGTATTTT. This translates into CAISSGQGWEDTQYF.

The chain links TRBV27 to TRBJ1-2, with 8 positions matching TRBD1. The V gene's germline CDR1 is MNHEY and CDR2 SMNVEV (reference sequence). Trimming at V came to 3 bases and at J to 7 bases, leaving 4 bases not matched to a gene. The CDR3 sequence is 13 residues long. The CDR3 DNA reads TGTGCCAGCAGTTTCAGGGGGCTAGGTGGCTACACCTTC. It encodes CASSFRGLGGYTF.

The chain carries TRBV6-5 and TRBJ1-3; the D is unclear. The CDR3 consists of 11 residues. Germline-derived CDR1 and CDR2 are MNHEY and SVGAGI. Trimming removed 11 bases from V and 3 bases from J, with 8 bases in between. CDR3 protein: CAAGVGNTIYF. The CDR3 nucleotides are TGTGCCGCCGGGGTTGGAAACACCATATATTTT.

The chain is built from TRBV24-1 and TRBJ2-3; TRBD2 agrees at 10 bases. This CDR3 comprises 16 residues. Trimming took 3 bases from V and 5 from J; bases not matched to a gene: 7. Germline CDR1 KGHDR, CDR2 SFDVKD. CDR3 in amino acids: CATSDAERGGQDTQYF. In DNA, the CDR3 is TGTGCCACCAGTGATGCGGAGCGGGGGGGCCAAGATACGCAGTATTTT.

This chain uses TRBV29-1 with TRBJ2-5; TRBD2 matches 8 bases. This CDR3 has 14 amino acids. The J segment lost 2 bases and the V segment lost 4 bases, leaving 6 bases of the junction unmatched. CDR1 is SQVTM and CDR2 is ANQGSEA in the germline V gene. In nucleotides, the CDR3 is TGCAGCGTTGTCTACGGGGGGGGGCAAGAGACCCAGTACTTC. Translating gives CSVVYGGGQETQYF.

This chain links TRBV6-6 with TRBJ2-3; TRBD1 matches at 9 bases. The V segment lost 5 bases and the J segment 1 base; nucleotides outside the gene matches: 4. Germline assignment: CDR1 MNHNY and CDR2 SVGAGI (reference sequence). This CDR3 has 15 amino acids. CDR3 sequence: CASSGTGQRTDTQYF. The CDR3 region has the DNA TGTGCCAGCAGTGGGACAGGGCAGCGCACAGATACGCAGTATTTT.

CDR3 DNA sequence: TGTGCCAGCAGCTTAAGTTTGGCTGGCACAGATACGCAGTATTTT. Translation: CASSLSLAGTDTQYF. This chain joins TRBV11-2 and TRBJ2-3; D is uncertain. V was pared by 2 bases and J by 1 base, with 10 bases between. This CDR3 region has 15 residues. Germline V gene data show CDR1 as SGHAT and CDR2 as FQNNGV.

This clone has just one count. The CDR3 is CASSDNTDTQYF. In DNA, the CDR3 is TGTGCCAGCAGTGACAACACAGATACGCAGTATTTT. V and J are TRBV2 and TRBJ2-3, with D unresolved. CDR3 size: 12 residues. Per germline, CDR1 SNHLY and CDR2 FYNNEI. V lost 3 bases and J lost 2, with 3 bases in between. Complete variable domain (other parts from reference TRBV2 and TRBJ2-3): EPEVTQTPSHQVTQMGQEVILRCVPISNHLYFYWYRQILGQKVEFLVSFYNNEISEKSEIFDDQFSVERPDGSNFTLKIRSTKLEDSAMYFCASSDNTDTQYFGPGTRLTVL.

The rearrangement links TRBV7-6 to TRBJ2-5; D unresolved. This CDR3 is 15 amino acids long. V was trimmed by 0 bases and J by 5 bases, leaving 13 bases between them. Looked up from germline, CDR1 is SGHVS and CDR2 is FNYEAQ. The CDR3 spells CASSLAFPGSETQYF. The CDR3 DNA sequence: TGTGCCAGCAGCTTAGCATTTCCTGGCTCGGAGACCCAGTACTTC.

V gene TRBV18 combines with J gene TRBJ1-6, with 7 bases fitting TRBD1. Germline CDR1 reads KGHSH; CDR2 reads LQKENI. V dropped 4 bases and J dropped 7; count of bases not matched to a gene: 7. This CDR3 has 15 amino acids. CDR3 bases: TGTGCCAGCTCACGGGACGGACAGGCAAATTCACCCCTCCACTTT. It is translated as CASSRDGQANSPLHF. The full variable domain, with the rest looked up from reference TRBV18 and TRBJ1-6, is NAGVMQNPRHLVRRRGQEARLRCSPMKGHSHVYWYRQLPEEGLKFMVYLQKENIIDESGMPKERFSAEFPKEGPSILRIQQVVRGDSAAYFCASSRDGQANSPLHFGNGTRLTVT.

The chain carries TRBV5-1 and TRBJ2-5; TRBD2 agrees at 8 bases. Germline assignment: CDR1 SGHRS and CDR2 YFSETQ. The trim removed 0 bases at V and 4 bases at J, leaving 2 bases unmatched. This CDR3 region has 14 residues. Written as DNA, the CDR3 is TGCGCCAGCAGCTTGGGAAGCGGGGGAGAGACCCAGTACTTC. This gives the protein CASSLGSGGETQYF.

The genes are TRBV7-8 and TRBJ2-1; D possibly corresponds to TRBD1 (6 bases). The V gene lost 6 bases and the J gene lost 5 bases, with 20 bases spanning the gap. The CDR3 extends over 16 amino acids. The V gene's germline CDR1 is SGHVS and CDR2 FQNEAQ. CDR3 sequence reads: CASSRLIQGPNNEQFF. CDR3 nucleotide sequence: TGTGCCAGCAGTCGACTAATACAGGGCCCAAACAATGAGCAGTTCTTC.